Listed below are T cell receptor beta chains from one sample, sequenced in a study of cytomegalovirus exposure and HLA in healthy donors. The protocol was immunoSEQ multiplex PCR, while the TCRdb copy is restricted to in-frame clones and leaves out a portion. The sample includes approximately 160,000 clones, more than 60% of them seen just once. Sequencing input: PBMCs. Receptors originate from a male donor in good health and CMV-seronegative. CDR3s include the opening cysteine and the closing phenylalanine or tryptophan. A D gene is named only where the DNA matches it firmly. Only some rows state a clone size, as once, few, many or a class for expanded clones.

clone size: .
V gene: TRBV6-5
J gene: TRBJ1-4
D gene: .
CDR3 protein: CASSPRGQGDEKLFF
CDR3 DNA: TGTGCCAGCAGCCCTAGGGGTCAAGGTGATGAAAAACTGTTTTTT

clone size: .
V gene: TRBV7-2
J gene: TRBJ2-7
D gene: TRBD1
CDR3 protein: CASSLRATGGNYEQYF
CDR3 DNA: TGTGCCAGCAGTCTAAGGGCTACAGGGGGTAACTACGAGCAGTACTTC

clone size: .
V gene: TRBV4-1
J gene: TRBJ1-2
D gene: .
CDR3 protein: CASSQVQGSYGYTF
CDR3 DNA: TGCGCCAGCAGCCAAGTTCAGGGGAGCTATGGCTACACCTTC

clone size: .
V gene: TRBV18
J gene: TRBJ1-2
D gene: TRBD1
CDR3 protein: CASSRGQEYGYTF
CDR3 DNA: TGTGCCAGCTCACGCGGACAGGAGTATGGCTACACCTTC

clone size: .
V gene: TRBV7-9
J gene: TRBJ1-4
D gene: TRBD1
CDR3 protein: CASSLNMGTGDEKLFF
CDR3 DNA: TGTGCCAGCAGCTTAAATATGGGGACAGGGGATGAAAAACTGTTTTTT

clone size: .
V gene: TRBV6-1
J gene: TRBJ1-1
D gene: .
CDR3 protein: CASRETYTEAFF
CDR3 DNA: TGTGCCAGCAGGGAGACCTACACTGAAGCTTTCTTT

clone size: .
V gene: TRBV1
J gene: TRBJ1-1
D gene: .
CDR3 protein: CTSSHEGSRPNTEAFF
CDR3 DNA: TGCACCAGCAGCCATGAGGGCAGCCGCCCGAACACTGAAGCTTTCTTT

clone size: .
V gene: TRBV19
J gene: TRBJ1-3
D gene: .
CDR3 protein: CATLDGASGNTIYF
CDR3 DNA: TGTGCCACCCTAGATGGTGCCTCTGGAAACACCATATATTTT

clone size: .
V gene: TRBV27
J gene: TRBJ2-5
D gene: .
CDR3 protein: CASSSSGVETQYF
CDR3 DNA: TGTGCCAGCAGTTCGTCAGGGGTAGAGACCCAGTACTTC

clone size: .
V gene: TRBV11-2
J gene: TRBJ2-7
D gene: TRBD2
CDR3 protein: CASSGGGVGSYEQYF
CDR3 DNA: TGTGCCAGCAGCGGCGGGGGGGTGGGCTCCTACGAGCAGTACTTC

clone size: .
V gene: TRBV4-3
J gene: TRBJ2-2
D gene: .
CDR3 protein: CASSQDLRGGSGTGELFF
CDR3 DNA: TGCGCCAGCAGCCAAGATTTGAGGGGGGGATCTGGCACCGGGGAGCTGTTTTTT

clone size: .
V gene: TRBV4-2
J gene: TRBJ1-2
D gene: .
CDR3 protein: CASSQGSYDNYGYTF
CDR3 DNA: TGTGCCAGCAGCCAAGGGTCCTACGATAACTATGGCTACACCTTC

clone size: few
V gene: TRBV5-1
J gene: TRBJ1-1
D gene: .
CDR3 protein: CASSLSRGGTEAFF
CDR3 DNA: TGCGCCAGCAGCTTATCACGAGGTGGAACTGAAGCTTTCTTT

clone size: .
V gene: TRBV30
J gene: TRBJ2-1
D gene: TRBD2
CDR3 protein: CACNRRGSSYNEQFF
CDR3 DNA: TGTGCCTGCAATCGCCGCGGGAGCTCCTACAATGAGCAGTTCTTC

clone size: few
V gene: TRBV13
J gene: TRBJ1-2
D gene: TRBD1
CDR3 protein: CATRNKGQDFGYTF
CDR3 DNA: TGTGCCACCCGCAATAAAGGACAGGATTTTGGCTACACCTTC

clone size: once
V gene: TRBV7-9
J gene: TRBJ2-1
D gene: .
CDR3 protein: CASSSNNEQFF
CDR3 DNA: TGTGCCAGCAGCTCCAACAATGAGCAGTTCTTC

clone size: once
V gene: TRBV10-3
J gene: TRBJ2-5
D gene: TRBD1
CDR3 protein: CAISEWKGTGGKQETQYF
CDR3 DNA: TGTGCCATCAGTGAGTGGAAAGGGACAGGGGGTAAACAAGAGACCCAGTACTTC

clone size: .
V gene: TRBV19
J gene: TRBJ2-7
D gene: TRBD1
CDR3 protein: CASKGQGLGGSYEQYF
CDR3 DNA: TGTGCCAGTAAGGGACAGGGGCTAGGAGGTTCCTACGAGCAGTACTTC

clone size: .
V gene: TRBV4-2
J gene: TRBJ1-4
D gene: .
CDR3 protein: CASSQDARFNEKLFF
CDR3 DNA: TGTGCCAGCAGCCAAGACGCCAGGTTTAATGAAAAACTGTTTTTT

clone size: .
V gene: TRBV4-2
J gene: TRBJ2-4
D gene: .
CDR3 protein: CASSQERSSTGKNIQYF
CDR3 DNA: TGTGCCAGCAGCCAAGAAAGGTCAAGTACAGGGAAAAACATTCAGTACTTC

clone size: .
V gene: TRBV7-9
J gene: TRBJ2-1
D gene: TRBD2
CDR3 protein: CASSRGLAGANEQFF
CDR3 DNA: TGTGCCAGCAGCCGCGGACTAGCGGGAGCCAATGAGCAGTTCTTC

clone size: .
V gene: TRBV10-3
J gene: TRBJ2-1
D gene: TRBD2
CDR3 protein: CAITPSGGSYNEQFF
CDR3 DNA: TGTGCCATCACCCCTAGCGGGGGCTCCTACAATGAGCAGTTCTTC

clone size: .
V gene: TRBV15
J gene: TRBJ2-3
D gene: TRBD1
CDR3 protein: CATSRPQTGAHLTDTQYF
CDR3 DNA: TGTGCCACCAGCAGACCTCAGACAGGGGCCCACCTAACAGATACGCAGTATTTT

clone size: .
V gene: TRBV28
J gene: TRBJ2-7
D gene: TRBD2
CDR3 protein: CASRGIAGGVYEQYF
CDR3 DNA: TGTGCCAGCAGGGGGATAGCGGGAGGAGTCTACGAGCAGTACTTC

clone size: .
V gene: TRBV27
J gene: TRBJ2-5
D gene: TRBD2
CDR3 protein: CASRQSTSGIQETQYF
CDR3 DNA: TGTGCCAGCCGTCAATCGACTAGCGGGATCCAAGAGACCCAGTACTTC

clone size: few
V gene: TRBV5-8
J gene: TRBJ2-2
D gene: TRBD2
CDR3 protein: CANPGLVVTGELFF
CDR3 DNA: TGTGCCAACCCGGGACTAGTTGTAACCGGGGAGCTGTTTTTT

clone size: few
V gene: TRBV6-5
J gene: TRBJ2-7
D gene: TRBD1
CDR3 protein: CASSYADRAYEQYF
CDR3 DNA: TGTGCCAGCAGTTACGCTGACAGGGCCTACGAGCAGTACTTC

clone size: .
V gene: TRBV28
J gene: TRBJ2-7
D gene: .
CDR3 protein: CASSAGRDFYF
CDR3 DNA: TGTGCCAGCAGCGCAGGCCGGGACTTCTACTTC

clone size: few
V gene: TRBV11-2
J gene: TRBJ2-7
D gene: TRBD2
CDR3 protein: CASSSASGATYEQYF
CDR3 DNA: TGTGCCAGCAGCTCGGCTAGCGGGGCTACCTACGAGCAGTACTTC

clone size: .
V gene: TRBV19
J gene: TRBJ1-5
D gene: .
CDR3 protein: CASSPTPRQVEQPQHF
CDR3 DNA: TGTGCCAGTAGTCCAACCCCTCGACAGGTAGAGCAGCCCCAGCATTTT

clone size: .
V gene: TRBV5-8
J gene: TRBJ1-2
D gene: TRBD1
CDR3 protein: CASSTGTGIYGYTF
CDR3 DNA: TGTGCCAGCAGCACTGGGACAGGGATTTATGGCTACACCTTC

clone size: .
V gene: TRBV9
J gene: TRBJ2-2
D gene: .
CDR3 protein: CASSVTQPFYCPQPFSGELFF
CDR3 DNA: TGTGCCAGCAGCGTTACTCAACCTTTCTATTGTCCCCAACCTTTCTCCGGGGAGCTGTTTTTT

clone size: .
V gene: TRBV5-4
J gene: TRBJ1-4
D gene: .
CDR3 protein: CASSLVGTLLEKLFF
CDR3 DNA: TGTGCCAGCAGCTTGGTTGGGACTCTACTTGAAAAACTGTTTTTT

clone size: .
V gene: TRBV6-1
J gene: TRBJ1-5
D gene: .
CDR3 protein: CASRRRQEGNQPQHF
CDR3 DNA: TGTGCCAGCAGGAGACGACAGGAGGGCAATCAGCCCCAGCATTTT

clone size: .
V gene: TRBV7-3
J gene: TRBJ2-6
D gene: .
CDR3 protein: CASSFGGASGANVLTF
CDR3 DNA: TGTGCCAGCAGCTTTGGGGGGGCCTCTGGGGCCAACGTCCTGACTTTC